This T cell receptor (beta chain) is drawn from a study of cytomegalovirus exposure and HLA in healthy donors. Study in general: Ancestry clustering placed more than 65% of some 400 genotyped donors in the Caucasian-associated cluster.

Overall study results and limits: Being productive about 87% or about 30% of the time was typical of most TCR beta V segments in an earlier analysis.

V lost 1 base and J lost 9, with 21 bases in between. The CDR3 totals 16 residues. CDR1 is LGHNA and CDR2 is YNFKEQ in the germline V gene. About this clone itself: The antigen remains unidentified.

PCR amplification relied on 60 Vbeta primers (plus 13 Jbeta primers). Sequencing was performed with immunoSEQ multiplex PCR; in TCRdb, only in-frame clones are kept and a portion is missing. Altogether around 130,000 clones are present, roughly 80% being singletons, with the ten largest covering roughly 1.5%. The sample taken for sequencing was PBMCs. This chain uses TRBV4-2 with TRBJ1-1; maybe TRBD1 (6 bases). The sequence was collected from a woman aged 18-29 years in good health and CMV-seronegative. Here the CDR3 reads CASSQGLLDRAPKAFF. The CDR3 DNA sequence: TGTGCCAGCAGCCAAGGCCTCTTGGACAGAGCCCCAAAAGCTTTCTTT.